The present entry profiles one T cell receptor (beta chain) with its context. This clonotype was counted a few times. Its recognized antigen is unknown. Per-nucleotide qualities are absent, and no much larger clonotype sits a single base away. Sequencing was performed on an Illumina NovaSeq 6000. TCRalpha and TCRbeta cDNA libraries were constructed by 5'RACE with constant-segment primers, with sample barcodes and unique molecular identifiers being introduced. RNA was extracted from every sample with Trizol reagent. The libraries were amplified in two PCR steps, and the second step added a second sample barcode and Illumina TruSeq adapters. Libraries were sequenced on an Illumina NovaSeq with 2 x 150 bp paired-end reads. Under the source paper's analysis protocol: Reads were demultiplexed and collapsed into UMI-guided consensus sequences with migec v1.2.7. Using mixcr v2.1.11, the UMI consensuses were aligned to TRA and TRB V and J templates and assembled into clonotypes. A clonotype was counted as expanded or contracted only if both edgeR and NoisET called the change significant, with noise models trained on biological replicates. For edgeR calls, the thresholds were a false discovery rate-adjusted p below 0.01 and a log2 fold-change of 1. As an exploratory analysis of dynamics, max-normalized trajectories of the 1000 most abundant clonotypes were examined by PCA with hierarchical clustering. Separately sequenced CD4+ and CD8+ repertoires were used to assign a CD4 or CD8 phenotype to each responding clone. Through fastp at Q25 and MiXCR, TCRdb rebuilt clones from the public reads, retaining in-frame beta chains. Each entry is one CDR3 protein sequence, shown with its most common DNA and genes. It is TCRdb's table, rather than the study itself, that gives the V and J calls and clone size. The sample includes 250,000 to 300,000 distinct CDR3 sequences, with about 15% observed a single time. The ten largest clones represent around a fifth of the sample.

This sample stems from a study of T-cell memory formation after mild COVID-19 (dated by TCRdb to the early 2020s). Regarding the study in general: TCR sequence clusters from the two donors were largely donor specific. In a couple of donors, T-cell clones that expanded and contracted after mild COVID-19 were tracked by sequencing TCRalpha and TCRbeta repertoires over time. The cohort was made up of two young adult volunteers, one female and one male, who were previously healthy. The study at large found these results: Clones that contracted from day 15 to 85 showed balanced CD4/CD8 phenotypes, whereas a second wave of clones that expanded from day 15 to 37 leaned towards CD4+. SARS-CoV-2 specificity of the second-wave clones peaking on day 37 was not confirmed. The study covered only two mild cases, and larger cohorts including severe cases with pre-infection samples were considered necessary. Some responding clones were detected in pre-infection memory, which suggested that pre-existing cross-reactive memory T cells had joined the SARS-CoV-2 response. Contracting CD4+ clones were found mainly in CM and EM memory subsets, while CD8+ clones were enriched in EMRA.

CDR1 and CDR2 are read off the germline V gene as SGHDT and YYEEEE. After removal of 4 bases from V and 9 bases from J, the junction retains 18 bases not matched to a gene. There are 16 amino acids in the CDR3, from cysteine to phenylalanine inclusive. CDR3 DNA is the only sequence kept; it has 48 bases, read in frame from the first base. Ficoll-Paque density gradient centrifugation was the method used to isolate PBMCs. Sequencing was carried out using PBMCs or a T cell subset sorted from them (not recorded which). The chain employs TRBV5-6 and TRBJ2-7; 8 central bases correspond to TRBD1. The clonotype was recovered from a man aged 18 to 29 who had mild COVID-19 (a few samples of this study predate the infection). The sample titles of this study are shuffled in the database, so cell type and time point are left out; the donor was told from shared clones. The CDR3 region has the sequence CASSPRQGPIFTRQYF. The nucleotide sequence is given as TGTGCCAGCAGCCCTCGACAGGGGCCCATTTTTACGAGGCAGTACTTC.